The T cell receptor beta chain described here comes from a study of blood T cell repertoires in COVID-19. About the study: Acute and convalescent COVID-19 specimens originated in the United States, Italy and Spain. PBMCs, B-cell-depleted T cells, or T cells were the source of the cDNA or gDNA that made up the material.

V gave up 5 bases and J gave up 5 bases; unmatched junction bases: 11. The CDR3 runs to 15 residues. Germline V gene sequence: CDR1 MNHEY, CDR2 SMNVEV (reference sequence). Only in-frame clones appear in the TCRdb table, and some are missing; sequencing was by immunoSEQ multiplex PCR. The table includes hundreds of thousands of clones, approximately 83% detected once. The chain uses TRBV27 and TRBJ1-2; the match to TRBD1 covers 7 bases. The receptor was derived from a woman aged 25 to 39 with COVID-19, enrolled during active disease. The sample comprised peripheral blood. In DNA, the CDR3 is TGTGCCAGCAGTGTCGACCGGGACAGCCATTATGGCTACACCTTC. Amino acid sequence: CASSVDRDSHYGYTF.